These 20 T cell receptor beta chains originate from one sample sequenced in a study of monozygotic twins with inflammatory bowel disease. No DNA is given; TCRdb re-called the 5' RACE reads and lists each CDR3 protein once. The listing records around 230,000 distinct CDR3 sequences. Sample: blood. These receptors were collected from a human donor with ulcerative colitis or Crohn's disease, or a healthy co-twin of an affected twin (not recorded which).

The rearrangement uses TRBV3-1 and TRBJ1-6; TCRdb's D call, TRBD1, is unchecked because there is no DNA. The CDR3 runs 15 residues. The germline V gene has CDR1 LGHDT and CDR2 YNNKEL (reference sequence). The CDR3 protein is CASSQGGGSHSPLHF.

The chain uses TRBV4-1 and TRBJ1-3. The CDR3 contains 20 residues. The V gene's germline CDR1 is MGHRA and CDR2 YSYEKL. The CDR3 protein is CASSQDLWGWQTRSGNTIYF.

This chain joins TRBV5-1 and TRBJ2-5; TCRdb's D gene call, TRBD2, goes unchecked for lack of DNA. The CDR3 is made up of 15 amino acids. CDR1 is SGHRS, CDR2 YFSETQ, per germline. The CDR3 reads CASSLSLAGGETQYF.

The rearrangement links TRBV7-9 to TRBJ2-7; the D call of TRBD1 rests on TCRdb alone, since no DNA is present to check it. The germline V gene has CDR1 SEHNR and CDR2 FQNEAQ (reference sequence). The CDR3 is 16 amino acids. The CDR3 sequence: CASSRRDREYGNEQYF.

This sequence joins TRBV5-1 and TRBJ2-7; TCRdb picks TRBD1, but there is no DNA to check that call. This CDR3 contains 15 residues. Germline V gene data show CDR1 as SGHRS and CDR2 as YFSETQ. CDR3 sequence: CASRQGVMVSYEQYF.

The J gene is TRBJ2-3, the V gene TRBV5-1; TCRdb's D call, TRBD1, is unchecked because there is no DNA. Germline V lookup: CDR1 SGHRS, CDR2 YFSETQ. The CDR3 loop spans 16 amino acids. Here the CDR3 reads CASSPPTGGITDTQYF.

CDR3 loop: CASSPPSSLGYTEAFF. The chain joins TRBV18 to TRBJ1-1. Germline V lookup: CDR1 KGHSH, CDR2 LQKENI. The CDR3 loop spans 16 amino acids.

The rearrangement links TRBV20-1 to TRBJ2-5; TCRdb outputs TRBD1, but without DNA this stays unchecked. The CDR3 has 16 residues. Germline V gene lookup returns CDR1 DFQATT and CDR2 SNEGSKA (reference sequence). CDR3: CSARDPRGGQQETQYF.

V gene TRBV5-1 combines with J gene TRBJ2-1; the D call of TRBD2 rests on TCRdb alone, since no DNA is present to check it. Germline CDR1 is SGHRS and CDR2 is YFSETQ. The CDR3 runs to 16 residues. The CDR3 region is CASSPYLAGAVNEQFF.

This chain uses TRBV20-1 with TRBJ1-5; TCRdb picks TRBD1, but there is no DNA to check that call. The CDR3 extends over 13 amino acids. The germline V gene has CDR1 DFQATT and CDR2 SNEGSKA (reference sequence). The CDR3 loop reads CSAGAGYNQSQHF.

This CDR3 is CASSFFRGLDGNTEAFF. This chain links TRBV7-9 with TRBJ1-1; without DNA, the TCRdb call of TRBD1 cannot be checked. CDR1 is SEHNR and CDR2 is FQNEAQ in the germline V gene (reference sequence). The CDR3 spans 17 residues. The full variable domain, its missing parts supplied by reference TRBV7-9 and TRBJ1-1, is DTGVSQNPRHKITKRGQNVTFRCDPISEHNRLYWYRQTLGQGPEFLTYFQNEAQLEKSRLLSDRFSAERPKGSFSTLEIQRTEQGDSAMYLCASSFFRGLDGNTEAFFGQGTRLTVV.

This sequence joins TRBV27 and TRBJ1-2; the TCRdb D gene call, TRBD1, has no DNA to confirm it. The CDR3 runs 16 residues. CDR1 is MNHEY, CDR2 SMNVEV, per germline (reference sequence). The CDR3 protein is CASSLGAGNENYGYTF.

V and J are TRBV5-1 and TRBJ2-2; TCRdb returns TRBD1, unconfirmable since there is no DNA. There are 14 residues in the CDR3. Germline V gene data show CDR1 as SGHRS and CDR2 as YFSETQ. The CDR3 is CASKGTTNTGELFF.

CDR3 in amino acids: CSARDPGQLQETQYF. The V gene is TRBV20-1, the J gene TRBJ2-5; TCRdb's D gene call, TRBD1, goes unchecked for lack of DNA. CDR1 is DFQATT, CDR2 SNEGSKA, per germline (reference sequence). The CDR3 is made up of 15 amino acids.

This chain joins TRBV18 and TRBJ1-6. The CDR3 is 15 residues long. Per the germline V gene, CDR1 is KGHSH and CDR2 is LQKENI. CDR3 residues: CASSSRDIDRSPLHF.

The chain recombines TRBV5-1 with TRBJ1-4. The V gene's germline CDR1 is SGHRS and CDR2 YFSETQ. The CDR3 runs to 15 residues. The CDR3 is CASSGAWAAGEKLFF.

The rearrangement uses TRBV5-1 and TRBJ1-4. CDR3 length: 14 amino acids. Germline CDR1 is SGHRS and CDR2 is YFSETQ. The CDR3 is CASSSDSLPEKLFF. The full variable domain, completed using reference TRBV5-1 and TRBJ1-4, is KAGVTQTPRYLIKTRGQQVTLSCSPISGHRSVSWYQQTPGQGLQFLFEYFSETQRNKGNFPGRFSGRQFSNSRSEMNVSTLELGDSALYLCASSSDSLPEKLFFGSGTQLSVL.

V is TRBV12-3 or TRBV12-4 and J is TRBJ2-1; the TCRdb call, TRBD1, lacks DNA for checking. This CDR3 has 15 residues. This chain's CDR3 is CASSFGVEQGLGQFF.

The chain employs TRBV12-3 or TRBV12-4 and TRBJ1-1; the TCRdb call, TRBD1, lacks DNA for checking. CDR3 length: 14 residues. CDR3: CASSSGDRGWKAFF.

The J gene is TRBJ2-7, the V gene TRBV5-1; the TCRdb call, TRBD2, lacks DNA for checking. The CDR3 is 14 residues long. Germline loops: CDR1 SGHRS, CDR2 YFSETQ. CDR3 amino acids: CAGRSKRGVYEQYF.